The 23 T cell receptor beta chains below come from one sample, sequenced in a study of identifying expanded T cells in peripheral blood (dated by TCRdb to between 2017 and 2020). Libraries were prepared through the immunoSEQ multiplex PCR assay. Not all clones reach the TCRdb copy of this immuneACCESS table, which keeps in-frame sequences only. Checked studies attribute under half of the gap to unresolved V genes and leave the rest unexplained. The table for this sample lists 90,000 to 100,000 clones; 88% of them were counted only once. Approximately 3.9% of the sample lies in the top ten. The specimen sequenced was blood. These receptors were obtained from a person aged 18 to 69 in good health.

The V call is TRBV7-9, the J call TRBJ2-7; 10 nucleotides agree with TRBD1. V shed 2 bases, J shed 6 bases, and the junction held 7 bases outside the gene matches. This CDR3 comprises 15 residues. CDR1 SEHNR and CDR2 FQNEAQ come from the germline V gene (reference sequence). The CDR3 loop reads CASSLRGGTGVEQYF. CDR3 nucleotides: TGTGCCAGCAGCTTACGTGGCGGGACAGGGGTCGAGCAGTACTTC.

The chain recombines TRBV11-2 with TRBJ2-1, with TRBD2 matching 10 bases. Germline CDR1 and CDR2: SGHAT and FQNNGV. The CDR3 contains 15 residues. J gave up 3 bases and V 7 bases, and 6 bases lay outside the gene matches. This CDR3 is CASIGLAGVYNEQFF. DNA for the CDR3: TGTGCCAGCATAGGTCTAGCGGGGGTCTACAATGAGCAGTTCTTC.

The chain has TRBV27 and TRBJ2-3; D is unclear. Trimming pared 0 bases from V and 0 bases from J, leaving 22 bases between. The CDR3 is 20 residues long. Germline CDR1 is MNHEY and CDR2 is SMNVEV (reference sequence). The CDR3 region is CASSLSPNFSQNQSTDTQYF. In nucleotides, the CDR3 is TGTGCCAGCAGTTTATCCCCAAACTTTTCCCAAAACCAAAGCACAGATACGCAGTATTTT.

V and J are TRBV5-1 and TRBJ2-1; 7 bases line up with TRBD2. CDR3 length: 16 amino acids. Trimming at V came to 3 bases and at J to 0 bases, leaving 6 bases not matched to a gene. Germline V gives CDR1 SGHRS, CDR2 YFSETQ. The CDR3 sequence: CASSWGAGSSYNEQFF. The CDR3 DNA reads as TGCGCCAGCAGCTGGGGAGCGGGGAGCTCCTACAATGAGCAGTTCTTC.

The CDR3 DNA reads TGTGCCAGCAGCCAAGGGACTAGCGGGAGGCGGACCGGGGAGCTGTTTTTT. Protein: CASSQGTSGRRTGELFF. V and J are TRBV14 and TRBJ2-2, with 14 positions matching TRBD2. Trimming took 1 base from V and 5 from J; bases not matched to a gene: 3. Germline V CDR1 and CDR2: SGHDN, FVKESK. The CDR3 runs to 17 residues.

The gene calls are TRBV9 and TRBJ1-4; D ambiguous. Germline V gene data show CDR1 as SGDLS and CDR2 as YYNGEE. Trimming left V 0 bases short and J 3 bases short, with 9 bases between. The CDR3 loop spans 15 amino acids. CDR3 coding DNA: TGTGCCAGCAGCGTAGTAGGCGGCGCTAATGAAAAACTGTTTTTT. Protein: CASSVVGGANEKLFF.

V is TRBV7-8 and J is TRBJ1-5; tentatively, D is TRBD1 (5 bases). CDR1 is SGHVS, CDR2 FQNEAQ, per germline. The CDR3 extends over 15 amino acids. V lost 1 base to trimming and J lost 6 bases, with 13 bases between them. The CDR3 DNA sequence: TGTGCCAGCAGCTTAGTCGCCGGGGCCCTTCAGCCCCAGCATTTT. This sequence encodes CASSLVAGALQPQHF. The full variable domain, its missing parts supplied by reference TRBV7-8 and TRBJ1-5, is GAGVSQSPRYKVAKRGQDVALRCDPISGHVSLFWYQQALGQGPEFLTYFQNEAQLDKSGLPSDRFFAERPEGSVSTLKIQRTQQEDSAVYLCASSLVAGALQPQHFGDGTRLSIL.

This chain connects TRBV6-5 to TRBJ2-7; D is ambiguous. The ends were cut back, 5 bases at V and 0 bases at J, with 5 bases in the middle. The CDR3 loop spans 12 amino acids. The germline V gene encodes CDR1 MNHEY and CDR2 SVGAGI. CDR3 in amino acids: CASSQGSYEQYF. The CDR3 bases are TGTGCCAGCAGTCAAGGCTCCTACGAGCAGTACTTC.

The chain links TRBV28 to TRBJ2-5; D is perhaps TRBD1 or TRBD2 (5 bases each). Germline CDR1 and CDR2: MDHEN and SYDVKM. The CDR3 has 17 residues. The V gene lost 5 bases and the J gene lost 9 bases, with 28 bases spanning the gap. The CDR3 loop is CASSPPLLRERGRAQYF. The CDR3 DNA is TGTGCCAGCAGTCCCCCTCTCCTTAGGGAGAGGGGCAGGGCCCAGTACTTC.

The CDR3 nucleotides read TGTGCCAGCTCTCTTCGGGGAAACACTGAAGCTTTCTTT. This sequence encodes CASSLRGNTEAFF. J is TRBJ1-1 and V is TRBV25-1, with D unresolved. V was trimmed by 8 bases and J by 2 bases, leaving 12 bases between them. CDR1 is MGHDK and CDR2 is SYGVNS in the germline V gene. The CDR3 loop spans 13 amino acids.

The chain recombines TRBV6-4 with TRBJ2-3, with D hard to call. This CDR3 has 11 amino acids. CDR1 MRHNA and CDR2 SNTAGT come from the germline V gene. The V and J ends lost 5 bases and 6 bases respectively, with 6 bases between them. For the CDR3, the DNA is TGTGCCAGCAGTCCCCTGGATACGCAGTATTTT. Translated, it gives CASSPLDTQYF.

This chain joins TRBV9 and TRBJ2-2, with D uncertain. The CDR3 has 15 residues. The germline V gene encodes CDR1 SGDLS and CDR2 YYNGEE. V lost 1 base, J lost 5 bases, and 12 bases lay in between. The CDR3 reads CASSVRPDETGELFF. The CDR3 region has the DNA TGTGCCAGCAGCGTACGCCCGGACGAAACCGGGGAGCTGTTTTTT.

The rearrangement uses TRBV10-3 and TRBJ2-2; 8 nucleotides align to TRBD1. The length of the CDR3 is 15 residues. J was trimmed by 3 bases and V by 6 bases; bases with no gene match: 6. CDR1 and CDR2 from the germline V gene are ENHRY and SYGVKD. CDR3 sequence: CAIREDRVDTGELFF. CDR3 DNA: TGTGCCATCAGAGAGGACAGGGTCGACACCGGGGAGCTGTTTTTT.

The chain carries TRBV6-1 and TRBJ2-3; the match to TRBD2 covers 9 bases. The CDR3 totals 15 residues. CDR1 is MNHNS and CDR2 is SASEGT in the germline V gene. The J segment lost 5 bases and the V segment lost 2 bases, leaving 5 bases of the junction unmatched. CDR3 residues: CASSELAGSGDTQYF. CDR3 nucleotide sequence: TGTGCCAGCAGTGAACTAGCGGGATCGGGAGATACGCAGTATTTT.

The count of this clone is one. The chain recombines TRBV29-1 with TRBJ1-4, with D perhaps matching TRBD1 (5 bases). Germline CDR1 is SQVTM and CDR2 is ANQGSEA. This CDR3 comprises 13 residues. V lost 0 bases and J lost 8, with 10 bases in between. CDR3 nucleotides: TGCAGCGTTGAAGAAGGGGTGAGGGAAAAACTGTTTTTT. This sequence encodes CSVEEGVREKLFF. Filled out from reference TRBV29-1 and TRBJ1-4, the complete variable domain reads SAVISQKPSRDICQRGTSLTIQCQVDSQVTMMFWYRQQPGQSLTLIATANQGSEATYESGFVIDKFPISRPNLTFSTLTVSNMSPEDSSIYLCSVEEGVREKLFFGSGTQLSVL.

This chain uses TRBV9 with TRBJ2-1; 10 bases are a match to TRBD2. Germline V gives CDR1 SGDLS, CDR2 YYNGEE. Trimming cost V 4 bases and J 4 bases; bases outside gene matches: 5. The CDR3 sequence is 15 residues long. The CDR3 nucleotides read TGTGCCAGCAGCCTCGGGACTAGCGATTACAATGAGCAGTTCTTC. Translation: CASSLGTSDYNEQFF.

The V gene is TRBV28, the J gene TRBJ1-5, with D perhaps matching TRBD1 (5 bases). Germline assignment: CDR1 MDHEN and CDR2 SYDVKM. Trimming pared 6 bases from V and 0 bases from J, leaving 15 bases between. The CDR3 consists of 16 residues. The CDR3 protein is CASRGASRLSNQPQHF. The CDR3, as DNA: TGTGCCAGCAGAGGGGCCTCTCGCCTTAGCAATCAGCCCCAGCATTTT.

The rearrangement links TRBV4-1 to TRBJ2-1; D gene ambiguous. V was pared by 1 base and J by 8 bases, with 12 bases between. CDR3 length equals 14 residues. Germline loops: CDR1 MGHRA, CDR2 YSYEKL. CDR3 DNA: TGCGCCAGCAGCCAAGCCATCCGTTTCGATGAGCAGTTCTTC. This sequence encodes CASSQAIRFDEQFF.

The CDR3 spells CAVRSSGANVLTF. CDR3 DNA: TGTGCCGTCCGGAGTTCAGGGGCCAACGTCCTGACTTTC. This rearrangement joins TRBV10-3 to TRBJ2-6; D unclear. The germline V gene encodes CDR1 ENHRY and CDR2 SYGVKD. Trimming shortened V by 11 bases and J by 4 bases, and 12 bases separated the two germline ends. The CDR3 extends over 13 amino acids.

The V and J genes are TRBV7-9 and TRBJ2-2, with 15 bases aligning to TRBD2. The CDR3 runs 18 residues. The germline CDR1 and CDR2 sequences are SEHNR and FQNEAQ (reference sequence). V trimming: 6 bases; J trimming: 3 bases; junction bases outside the gene matches: 8. The DNA for the CDR3 is TGTGCCAGCAGATCTCCGGGACTAGCGGGAGGAGACACCGGGGAGCTGTTTTTT. Its translation: CASRSPGLAGGDTGELFF. The entire variable domain, with the rest obtained from reference TRBV7-9 and TRBJ2-2, is as follows: DTGVSQNPRHKITKRGQNVTFRCDPISEHNRLYWYRQTLGQGPEFLTYFQNEAQLEKSRLLSDRFSAERPKGSFSTLEIQRTEQGDSAMYLCASRSPGLAGGDTGELFFGEGSRLTVL.

The chain combines TRBV6-6 with TRBJ2-5; D is unresolved. The germline V gene has CDR1 MNHNY and CDR2 SVGAGI (reference sequence). This CDR3 is built from 15 residues. Trimming removed 0 bases at V and 5 bases at J, with 13 bases between. The CDR3 DNA is TGTGCCAGCAGTTACTCGAAGGTCCCTGTGGAGACCCAGTACTTC. Translating it yields CASSYSKVPVETQYF.

The rearrangement links TRBV25-1 to TRBJ2-3; 13 bases fit TRBD2. Trimming at V came to 5 bases and at J to 2 bases, leaving 7 bases not matched to a gene. Germline CDR1 reads MGHDK; CDR2 reads SYGVNS. The CDR3 covers 17 residues. In nucleotides, the CDR3 is TGTGCCAGCAGTAGCCGGACTAGCGGGAGTTTCACAGATACGCAGTATTTT. This codes for CASSSRTSGSFTDTQYF.

CDR3 in amino acids: CASSPPTGQGKETQYF. CDR3 coding DNA: TGTGCCAGCTCACCACCGACTGGACAGGGTAAAGAGACCCAGTACTTC. This chain joins TRBV18 and TRBJ2-5, with 8 bases fitting TRBD1. The CDR3 covers 16 residues. Germline V gives CDR1 KGHSH, CDR2 LQKENI. J was trimmed by 3 bases and V by 0 bases; bases with no gene match: 6.